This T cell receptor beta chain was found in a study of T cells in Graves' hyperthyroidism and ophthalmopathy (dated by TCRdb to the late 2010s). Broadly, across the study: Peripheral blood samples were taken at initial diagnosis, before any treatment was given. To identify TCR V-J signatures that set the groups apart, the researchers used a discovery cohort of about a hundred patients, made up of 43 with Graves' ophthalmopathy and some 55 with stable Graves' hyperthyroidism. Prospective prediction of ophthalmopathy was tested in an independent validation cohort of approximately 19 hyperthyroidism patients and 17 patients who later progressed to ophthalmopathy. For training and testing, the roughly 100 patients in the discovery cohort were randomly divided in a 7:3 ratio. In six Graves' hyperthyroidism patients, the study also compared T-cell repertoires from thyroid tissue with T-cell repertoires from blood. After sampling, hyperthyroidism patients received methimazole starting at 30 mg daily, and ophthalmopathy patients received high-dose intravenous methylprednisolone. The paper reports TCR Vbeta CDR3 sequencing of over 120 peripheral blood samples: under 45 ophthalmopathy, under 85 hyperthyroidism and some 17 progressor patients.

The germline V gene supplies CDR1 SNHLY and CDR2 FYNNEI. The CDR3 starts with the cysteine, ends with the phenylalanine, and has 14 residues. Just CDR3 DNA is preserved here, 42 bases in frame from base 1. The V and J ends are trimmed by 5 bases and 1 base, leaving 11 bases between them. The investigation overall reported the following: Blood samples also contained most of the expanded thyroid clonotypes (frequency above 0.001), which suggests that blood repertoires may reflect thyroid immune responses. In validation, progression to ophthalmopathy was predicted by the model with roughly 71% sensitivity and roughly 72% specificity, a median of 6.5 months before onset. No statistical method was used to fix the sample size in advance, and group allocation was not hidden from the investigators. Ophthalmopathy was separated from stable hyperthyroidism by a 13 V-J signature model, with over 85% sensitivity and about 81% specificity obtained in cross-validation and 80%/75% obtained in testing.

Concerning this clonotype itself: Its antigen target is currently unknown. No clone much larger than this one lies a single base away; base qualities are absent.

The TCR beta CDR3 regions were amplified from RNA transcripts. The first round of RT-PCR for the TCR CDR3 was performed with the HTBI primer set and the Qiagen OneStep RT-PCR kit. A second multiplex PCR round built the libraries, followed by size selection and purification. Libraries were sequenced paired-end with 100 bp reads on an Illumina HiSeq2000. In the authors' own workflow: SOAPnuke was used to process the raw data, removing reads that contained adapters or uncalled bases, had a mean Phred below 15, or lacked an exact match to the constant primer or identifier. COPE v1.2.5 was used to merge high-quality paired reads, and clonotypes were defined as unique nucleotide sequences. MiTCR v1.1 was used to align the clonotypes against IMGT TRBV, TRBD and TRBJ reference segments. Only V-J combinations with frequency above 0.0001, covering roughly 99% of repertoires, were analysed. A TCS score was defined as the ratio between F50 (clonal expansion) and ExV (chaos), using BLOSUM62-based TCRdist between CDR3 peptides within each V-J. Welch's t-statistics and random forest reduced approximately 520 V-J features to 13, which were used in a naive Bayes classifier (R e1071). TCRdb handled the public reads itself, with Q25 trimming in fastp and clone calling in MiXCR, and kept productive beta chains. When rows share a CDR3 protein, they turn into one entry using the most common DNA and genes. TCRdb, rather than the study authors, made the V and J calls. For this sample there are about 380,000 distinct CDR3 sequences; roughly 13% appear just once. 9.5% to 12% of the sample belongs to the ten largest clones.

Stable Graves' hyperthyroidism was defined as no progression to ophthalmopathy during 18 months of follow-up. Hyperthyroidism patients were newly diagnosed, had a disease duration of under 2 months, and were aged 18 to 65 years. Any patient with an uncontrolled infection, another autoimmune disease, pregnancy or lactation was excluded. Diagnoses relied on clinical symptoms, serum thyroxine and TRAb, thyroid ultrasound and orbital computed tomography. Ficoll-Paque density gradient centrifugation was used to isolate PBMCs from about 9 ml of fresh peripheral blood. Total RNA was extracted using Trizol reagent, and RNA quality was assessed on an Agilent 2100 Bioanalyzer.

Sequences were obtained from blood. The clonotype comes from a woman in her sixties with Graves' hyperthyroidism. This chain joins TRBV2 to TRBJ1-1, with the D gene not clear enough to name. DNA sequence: TGTGCCAGCAGTTATGACACATGGAACACTGAAGCTTTCTTT. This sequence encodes CASSYDTWNTEAFF.